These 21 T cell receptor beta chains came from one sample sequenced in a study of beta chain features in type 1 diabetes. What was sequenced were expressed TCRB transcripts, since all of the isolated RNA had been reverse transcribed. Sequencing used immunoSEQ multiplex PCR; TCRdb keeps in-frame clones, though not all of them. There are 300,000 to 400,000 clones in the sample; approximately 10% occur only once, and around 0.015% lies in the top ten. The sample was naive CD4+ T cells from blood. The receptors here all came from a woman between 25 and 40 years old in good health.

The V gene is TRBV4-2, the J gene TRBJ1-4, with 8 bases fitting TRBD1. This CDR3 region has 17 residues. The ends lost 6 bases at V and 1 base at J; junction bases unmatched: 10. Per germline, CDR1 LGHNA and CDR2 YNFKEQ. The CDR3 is CASRETGAPRTNEKLFF. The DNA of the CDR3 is TGTGCCAGCAGGGAGACAGGGGCCCCCAGAACTAATGAAAAACTGTTTTTT.

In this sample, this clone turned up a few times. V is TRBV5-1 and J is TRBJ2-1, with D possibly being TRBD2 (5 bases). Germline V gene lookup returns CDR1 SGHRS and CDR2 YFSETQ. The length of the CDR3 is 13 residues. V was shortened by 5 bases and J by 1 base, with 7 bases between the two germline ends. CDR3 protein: CASRTSSYNEQFF. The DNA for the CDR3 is TGCGCCAGCAGAACTAGTTCCTACAATGAGCAGTTCTTC.

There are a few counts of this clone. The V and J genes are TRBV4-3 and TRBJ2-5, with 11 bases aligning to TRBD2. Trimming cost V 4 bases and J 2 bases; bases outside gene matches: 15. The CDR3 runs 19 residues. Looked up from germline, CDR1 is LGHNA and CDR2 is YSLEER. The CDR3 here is CASSRKTGTSGSFQETQYF. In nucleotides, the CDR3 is TGCGCCAGCAGCCGAAAAACCGGGACTAGCGGTTCTTTTCAAGAGACCCAGTACTTC.

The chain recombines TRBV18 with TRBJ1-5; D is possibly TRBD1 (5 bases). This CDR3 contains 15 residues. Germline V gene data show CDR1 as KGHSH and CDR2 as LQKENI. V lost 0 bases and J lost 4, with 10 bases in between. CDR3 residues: CASSPPPGLNQPQHF. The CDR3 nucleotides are TGTGCCAGCTCACCACCGCCAGGGCTTAATCAGCCCCAGCATTTT.

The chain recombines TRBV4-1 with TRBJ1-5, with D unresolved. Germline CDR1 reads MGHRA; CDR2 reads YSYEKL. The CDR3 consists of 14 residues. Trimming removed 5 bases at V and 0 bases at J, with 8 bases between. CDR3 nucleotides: TGCGCCAGCAGCTCCAGGAATAGCAATCAGCCCCAGCATTTT. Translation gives CASSSRNSNQPQHF.

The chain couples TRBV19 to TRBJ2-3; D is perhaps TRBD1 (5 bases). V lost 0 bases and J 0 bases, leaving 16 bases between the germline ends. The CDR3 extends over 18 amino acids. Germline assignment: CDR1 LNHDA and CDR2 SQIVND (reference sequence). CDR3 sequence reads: CASSIDGSQVLSTDTQYF. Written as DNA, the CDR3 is TGTGCCAGTAGTATAGATGGGTCACAGGTACTGAGCACAGATACGCAGTATTTT.

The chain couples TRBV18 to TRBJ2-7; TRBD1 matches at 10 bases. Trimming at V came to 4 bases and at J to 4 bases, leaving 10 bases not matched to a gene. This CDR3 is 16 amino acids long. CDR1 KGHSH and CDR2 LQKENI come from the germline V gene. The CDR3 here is CASSLGQGVPQYEQYF. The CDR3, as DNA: TGTGCCAGCTCACTAGGACAGGGGGTGCCTCAGTACGAGCAGTACTTC.

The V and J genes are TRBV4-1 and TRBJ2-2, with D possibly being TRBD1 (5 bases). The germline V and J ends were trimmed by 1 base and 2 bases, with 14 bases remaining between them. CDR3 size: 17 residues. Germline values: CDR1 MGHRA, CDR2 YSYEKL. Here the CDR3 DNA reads TGCGCCAGCAGCCAAGGTCTAGGGGCGATAAACACCGGGGAGCTGTTTTTT. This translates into CASSQGLGAINTGELFF.

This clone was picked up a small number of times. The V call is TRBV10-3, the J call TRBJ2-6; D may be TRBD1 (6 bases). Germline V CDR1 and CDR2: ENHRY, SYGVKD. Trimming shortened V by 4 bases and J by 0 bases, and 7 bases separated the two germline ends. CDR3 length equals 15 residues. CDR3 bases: TGTGCCATCAGTGCGGGACACTCTGGGGCCAACGTCCTGACTTTC. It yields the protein CAISAGHSGANVLTF.

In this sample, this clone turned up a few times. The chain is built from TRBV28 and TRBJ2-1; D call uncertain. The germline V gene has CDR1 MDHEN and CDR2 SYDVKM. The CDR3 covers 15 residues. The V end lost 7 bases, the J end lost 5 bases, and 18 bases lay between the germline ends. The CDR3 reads CASISSTLLNNEQFF. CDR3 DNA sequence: TGTGCCAGCATTTCTTCGACATTATTGAACAATGAGCAGTTCTTC.

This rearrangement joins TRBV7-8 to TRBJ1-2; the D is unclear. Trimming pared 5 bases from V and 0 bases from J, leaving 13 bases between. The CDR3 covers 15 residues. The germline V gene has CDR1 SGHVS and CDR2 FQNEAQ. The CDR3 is CASSARGVPNYGYTF. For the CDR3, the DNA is TGTGCCAGCAGCGCGCGTGGAGTCCCTAACTATGGCTACACCTTC.

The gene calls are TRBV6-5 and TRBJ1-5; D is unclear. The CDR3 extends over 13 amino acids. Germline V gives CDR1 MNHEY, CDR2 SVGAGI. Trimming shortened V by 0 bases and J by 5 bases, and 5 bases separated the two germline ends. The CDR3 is CASSYSQHQPQHF. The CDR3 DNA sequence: TGTGCCAGCAGTTACTCACAGCATCAGCCCCAGCATTTT.

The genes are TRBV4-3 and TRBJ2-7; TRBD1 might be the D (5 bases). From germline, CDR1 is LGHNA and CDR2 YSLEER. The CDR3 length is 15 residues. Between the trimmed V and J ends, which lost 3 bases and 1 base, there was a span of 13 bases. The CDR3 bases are TGCGCCAGCAGCCAGCAAGCCCCAGGGTCCTACGAGCAGTACTTC. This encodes CASSQQAPGSYEQYF.

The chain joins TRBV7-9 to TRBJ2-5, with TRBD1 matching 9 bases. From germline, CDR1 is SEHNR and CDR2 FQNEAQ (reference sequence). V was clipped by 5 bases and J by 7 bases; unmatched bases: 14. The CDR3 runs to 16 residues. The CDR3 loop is CASSRGGQGRFGTQYF. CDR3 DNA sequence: TGTGCCAGCAGCCGCGGAGGACAGGGGAGATTTGGGACCCAGTACTTC.

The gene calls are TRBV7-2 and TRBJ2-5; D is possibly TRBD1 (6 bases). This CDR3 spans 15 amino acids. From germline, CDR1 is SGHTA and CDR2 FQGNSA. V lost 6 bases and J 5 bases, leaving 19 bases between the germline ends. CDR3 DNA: TGTGCCAGCAGACCAGTGGGGACAATTTGGGAGACCCAGTACTTC. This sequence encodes CASRPVGTIWETQYF.

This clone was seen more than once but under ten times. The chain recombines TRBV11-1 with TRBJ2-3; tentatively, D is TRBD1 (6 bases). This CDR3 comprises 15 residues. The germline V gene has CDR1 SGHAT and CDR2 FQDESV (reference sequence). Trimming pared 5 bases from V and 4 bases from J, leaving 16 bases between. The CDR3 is CASSIGQYGADTQYF. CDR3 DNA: TGTGCCAGCAGCATTGGACAGTATGGTGCAGATACGCAGTATTTT.

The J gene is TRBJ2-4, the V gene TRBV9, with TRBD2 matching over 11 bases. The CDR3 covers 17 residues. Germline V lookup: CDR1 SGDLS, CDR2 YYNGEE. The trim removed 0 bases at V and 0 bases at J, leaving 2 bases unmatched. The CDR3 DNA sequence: TGTGCCAGCAGCGTAGACACTAGCGGGAGAGCCAAAAACATTCAGTACTTC. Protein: CASSVDTSGRAKNIQYF.

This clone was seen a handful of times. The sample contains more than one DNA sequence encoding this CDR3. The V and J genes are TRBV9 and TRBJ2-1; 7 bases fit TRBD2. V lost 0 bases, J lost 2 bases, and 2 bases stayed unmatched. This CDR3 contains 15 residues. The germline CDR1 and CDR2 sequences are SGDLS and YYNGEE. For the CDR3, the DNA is TGTGCCAGCAGCGTAGGCGGGAGTACCTACAATGAGCAGTTCTTC. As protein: CASSVGGSTYNEQFF.

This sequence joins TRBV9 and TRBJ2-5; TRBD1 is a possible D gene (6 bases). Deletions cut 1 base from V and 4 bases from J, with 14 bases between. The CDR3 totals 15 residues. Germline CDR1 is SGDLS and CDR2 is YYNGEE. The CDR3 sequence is CASSVQGSGPETQYF. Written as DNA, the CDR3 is TGTGCCAGCAGCGTACAGGGGTCAGGGCCAGAGACCCAGTACTTC.

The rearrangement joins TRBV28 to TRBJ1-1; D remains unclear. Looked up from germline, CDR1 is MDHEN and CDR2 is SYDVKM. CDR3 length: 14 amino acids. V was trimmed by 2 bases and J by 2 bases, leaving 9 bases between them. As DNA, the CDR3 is TGTGCCAGCAGTTTAGTTCTCGGTAACACTGAAGCTTTCTTT. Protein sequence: CASSLVLGNTEAFF.

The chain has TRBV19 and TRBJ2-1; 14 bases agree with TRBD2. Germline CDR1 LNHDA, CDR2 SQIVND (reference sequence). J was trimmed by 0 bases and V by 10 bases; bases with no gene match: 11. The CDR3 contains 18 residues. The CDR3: CATLGTSGSWSSYNEQFF. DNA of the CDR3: TGTGCCACCCTGGGGACTAGCGGGAGTTGGAGCTCCTACAATGAGCAGTTCTTC.